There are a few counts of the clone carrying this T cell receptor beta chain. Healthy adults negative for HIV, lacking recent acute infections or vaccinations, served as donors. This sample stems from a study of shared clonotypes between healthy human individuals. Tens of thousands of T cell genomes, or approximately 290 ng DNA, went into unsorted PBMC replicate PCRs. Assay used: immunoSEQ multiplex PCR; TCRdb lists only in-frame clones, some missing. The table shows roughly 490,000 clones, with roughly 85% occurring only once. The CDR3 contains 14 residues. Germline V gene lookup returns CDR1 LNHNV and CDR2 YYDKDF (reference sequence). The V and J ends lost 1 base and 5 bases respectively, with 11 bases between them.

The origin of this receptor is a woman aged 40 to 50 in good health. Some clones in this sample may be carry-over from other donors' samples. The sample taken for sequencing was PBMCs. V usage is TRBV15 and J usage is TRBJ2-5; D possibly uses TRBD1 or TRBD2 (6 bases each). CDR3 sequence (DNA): TGTGCCACCAGCAGAGGGGGGGCGGTTGAGACCCAGTACTTC. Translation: CATSRGGAVETQYF.